A selection of T cell receptor beta chains follows, all from one sample in a study of T cells after yellow fever vaccination. TCRdb independently ran MiXCR on the 5' RACE reads; one entry per CDR3 protein. Of some 160,000 distinct CDR3 sequences listed, approximately 10% are singletons. Sequencing was performed on CD8+ T cells sorted from PBMCs, taken 45 days after the yellow fever booster vaccination. The source of these receptors is a young man who received the YFV17D yellow fever vaccine. Both conserved end residues are part of each CDR3. Fields, in order: D gene, J gene, clone size, V gene, CDR3 DNA, CDR3 protein. D genes are given only for firm matches. Rows give clone size only sometimes, using once, few, many, or a class for an expanded clone.

d_gene: .; j_gene: TRBJ2-1; abundance: .; v_gene: TRBV20-1; CDR3nt: TGCAGTGCACACGACGGGACACAATCCTACAATGAGCAGTTCTTC; CDR3aa: CSAHDGTQSYNEQFF
d_gene: .; j_gene: TRBJ2-5; abundance: .; v_gene: TRBV3-1; CDR3nt: TGTGCCAGCAGCCCTTGGACGGAGACCCAGTACTTC; CDR3aa: CASSPWTETQYF
d_gene: TRBD2; j_gene: TRBJ2-7; abundance: few; v_gene: TRBV19; CDR3nt: TGTGCCAGTAGTATAGTCGCGGGGGGCCCCTACGAGCAGTACTTC; CDR3aa: CASSIVAGGPYEQYF
d_gene: .; j_gene: TRBJ2-5; abundance: .; v_gene: TRBV6-2/TRBV6-3; CDR3nt: TGTGCCAGCAAACAGAGTTTTGAGACCCAGTACTTC; CDR3aa: CASKQSFETQYF
d_gene: TRBD1; j_gene: TRBJ1-2; abundance: many; v_gene: TRBV6-5; CDR3nt: TGTGCCAGCAGCCTAGACAGGGGGAGCCTCTATGGCTACACCTTC; CDR3aa: CASSLDRGSLYGYTF
d_gene: TRBD2; j_gene: TRBJ2-5; abundance: few; v_gene: TRBV6-5; CDR3nt: TGTGCCAGCAGGGGACTACATCAAGAGACCCAGTACTTC; CDR3aa: CASRGLHQETQYF
d_gene: TRBD1; j_gene: TRBJ2-7; abundance: .; v_gene: TRBV6-1; CDR3nt: TGTGCCAGCAGCCCGGGACAGGCATCCTACGAGCAGTACTTC; CDR3aa: CASSPGQASYEQYF
d_gene: .; j_gene: TRBJ2-1; abundance: few; v_gene: TRBV6-4; CDR3nt: TGTGCCAGCAGTGACTCGAACATAAATGAGCAGTTCTTC; CDR3aa: CASSDSNINEQFF
d_gene: .; j_gene: TRBJ2-7; abundance: .; v_gene: TRBV4-1; CDR3nt: TGCGCCAGCAGCCAAGTTGGGACACACTACGAGCAGTACTTC; CDR3aa: CASSQVGTHYEQYF
d_gene: .; j_gene: TRBJ2-1; abundance: .; v_gene: TRBV20-1; CDR3nt: TGCAGTGCGAGGTCTCCGGGGGGCGAAGCTAGTAATGAGCAGTTCTTC; CDR3aa: CSARSPGGEASNEQFF
d_gene: TRBD1; j_gene: TRBJ2-1; abundance: few; v_gene: TRBV2; CDR3nt: TGTGCCAGCAGTTCTGGGACAGGGCCCTACAATGAGCAGTTCTTC; CDR3aa: CASSSGTGPYNEQFF
d_gene: .; j_gene: TRBJ1-1; abundance: .; v_gene: TRBV4-2; CDR3nt: TGTGCCAGCAGCCAAGAAGACGTGGTGAACACTGAAGCTTTCTTT; CDR3aa: CASSQEDVVNTEAFF
d_gene: .; j_gene: TRBJ2-3; abundance: medium-sized; v_gene: TRBV12-3/TRBV12-4; CDR3nt: TGTGCCAGCAGTTTAACAGATACGCAGTATTTT; CDR3aa: CASSLTDTQYF
d_gene: .; j_gene: TRBJ2-5; abundance: many; v_gene: TRBV7-8; CDR3nt: TGTGCCAGCACCAAACCCAGGGGAGAGACCCAGTACTTC; CDR3aa: CASTKPRGETQYF
d_gene: TRBD2; j_gene: TRBJ2-2; abundance: .; v_gene: TRBV5-1; CDR3nt: TGCGCCAGTGCCTCCGGGACTAGCAACACCGGGGAGCTGTTTTTT; CDR3aa: CASASGTSNTGELFF
d_gene: .; j_gene: TRBJ2-3; abundance: few; v_gene: TRBV4-2; CDR3nt: TGTGCCAGCAGCCAAGATAGGGGGGGGACCACAGATACGCAGTATTTT; CDR3aa: CASSQDRGGTTDTQYF
d_gene: TRBD1; j_gene: TRBJ2-1; abundance: many; v_gene: TRBV6-6; CDR3nt: TGTGCCAGCAGCACAGGGGGCATAATGAATGAGCAGTTCTTC; CDR3aa: CASSTGGIMNEQFF
d_gene: .; j_gene: TRBJ1-1; abundance: few; v_gene: TRBV4-1; CDR3nt: TGCGCCAGCAGCCAAGAACTCCTCTTTGAAGCTTTCTTT; CDR3aa: CASSQELLFEAFF
d_gene: TRBD2; j_gene: TRBJ2-3; abundance: few; v_gene: TRBV6-5; CDR3nt: TGTGCCAGCAGTTACGACTCAATGGGGGGGGATACGCAGTATTTT; CDR3aa: CASSYDSMGGDTQYF